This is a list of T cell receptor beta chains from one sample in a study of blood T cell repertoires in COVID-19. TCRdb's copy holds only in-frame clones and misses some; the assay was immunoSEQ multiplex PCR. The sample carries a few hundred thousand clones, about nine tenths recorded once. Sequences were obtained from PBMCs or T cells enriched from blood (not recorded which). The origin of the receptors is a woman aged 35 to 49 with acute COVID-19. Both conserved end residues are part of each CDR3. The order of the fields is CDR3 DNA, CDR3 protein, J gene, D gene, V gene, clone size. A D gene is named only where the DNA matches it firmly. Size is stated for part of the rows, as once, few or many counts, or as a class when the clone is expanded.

TGTGCCAGCAGCGAAGGACTAGCGGGAGCAGAGACCCAGTACTTC CASSEGLAGAETQYF TRBJ2-5 TRBD2 TRBV7-9 .
TGTGCCAGCAGCTTTCAGGGATATGGCTACACCTTC CASSFQGYGYTF TRBJ1-2 . TRBV11-1 .
TGCGCCAGCAGCATTCTGGGGGGGAGCTACACCTTC CASSILGGSYTF TRBJ1-2 . TRBV5-1 .
TGTGCCAGCAGTTATACGGCGGGGAATGGCTACACCTTC CASSYTAGNGYTF TRBJ1-2 . TRBV6-2/TRBV6-3 .
TGTGCCAGCAGCACGAGACAGGGGCTGAACACTGAAGCTTTCTTT CASSTRQGLNTEAFF TRBJ1-1 TRBD1 TRBV9 .
TGTGCCAGCAGTGCTCTGGGACAGGGGTCTGGAAACACCATATATTTT CASSALGQGSGNTIYF TRBJ1-3 TRBD1 TRBV6-1 .
TGTGCCAGCAGTCGCGCCTTCAATGAGCAGTTCTTC CASSRAFNEQFF TRBJ2-1 . TRBV6-5 .
TGTGCCAGCAGCTTAGCCCTCAACAGGGGAAATTCACCCCTCCACTTT CASSLALNRGNSPLHF TRBJ1-6 TRBD1 TRBV13 .
TGTGCCAGCAGTTACTCTAGGGCAGGGGATGGAAACACCATATATTTT CASSYSRAGDGNTIYF TRBJ1-3 . TRBV6-2/TRBV6-3 .
TGCGCCAGCAGCCAAGAGCTTCTGGGAGGCTCCTACAATGAGCAGTTCTTC CASSQELLGGSYNEQFF TRBJ2-1 . TRBV4-3 .
TGCGCCAGCAAACCAGATCAAGAGACCCAGTACTTC CASKPDQETQYF TRBJ2-5 . TRBV5-1 .
TGTGCCAGCAGCTTGGTCAGGGCGCTCATGAACACTGAAGCTTTCTTT CASSLVRALMNTEAFF TRBJ1-1 . TRBV5-5 few
TGTGCCAGCAGTTTTGTAGAGAATCAGCCCCAGCATTTT CASSFVENQPQHF TRBJ1-5 . TRBV27 .
TGTGCCAGCAGTCACGGACAGGGCAGTGGAAACACCATATATTTT CASSHGQGSGNTIYF TRBJ1-3 TRBD1 TRBV3-1/TRBV3-2 once
TGTGCCAGCAGCCCGGACAGGAACTATGGCTACACCTTC CASSPDRNYGYTF TRBJ1-2 TRBD1 TRBV5-4 .
TGTGCCAGCAGGGGGGACAGGGGGAGGTCAGATACGCAGTATTTT CASRGDRGRSDTQYF TRBJ2-3 TRBD1 TRBV7-9 .
TGTGCCAGCAGTTTAAGGGGCTCTGGAAACACCATATATTTT CASSLRGSGNTIYF TRBJ1-3 . TRBV28 .
TGTGCCAGCAGCTCCCGCGGGGGTTGGAGCTATGGCTACACCTTC CASSSRGGWSYGYTF TRBJ1-2 . TRBV11-2 once
TGTGCCAGTAGTGGCAGGGGGGAAAAACTGTTTTTT CASSGRGEKLFF TRBJ1-4 TRBD1 TRBV19 .
TGTGCCTCGGGGACAGGGTCCATGGGGTATCAGCCCCAGCATTTT CASGTGSMGYQPQHF TRBJ1-5 TRBD1 TRBV6-5 .
TGTGCCAGCAGCCTCCCACTAGCGGGAAGCACAGATACGCAGTATTTT CASSLPLAGSTDTQYF TRBJ2-3 TRBD2 TRBV7-6 .
TGTGCCTGGAGTAACCCTAGACAGGGGAGAGACTATGGCTACACCTTC CAWSNPRQGRDYGYTF TRBJ1-2 TRBD1 TRBV30 .
TGTGCCAGCAGTTTCGGACAGGGCCTCCTAAAACTGTTTTTT CASSFGQGLLKLFF TRBJ1-4 TRBD1 TRBV28 .
TGTGCCACCAGTGACGCGGACAGGGAGGGCACTGAAGCTTTCTTT CATSDADREGTEAFF TRBJ1-1 TRBD1 TRBV24-1 .
TGTGCCAGTAGTAGCACAGGGAGTGGGGCCGGGGAGCTGTTTTTT CASSSTGSGAGELFF TRBJ2-2 . TRBV19 .
TGTGCCAGCAACCCAGGGACAGGGGGCGGTGGGGGCAATCAGCCCCAGCATTTT CASNPGTGGGGGNQPQHF TRBJ1-5 TRBD1 TRBV2 .
TGTGCCAGCACCCTGACTAGGCAGGTAAGAGATACGCAGTATTTT CASTLTRQVRDTQYF TRBJ2-3 . TRBV5-6 .
TGTGCCAGCTCACCTGTTGGGGGGATATACAATGAGCAGTTCTTC CASSPVGGIYNEQFF TRBJ2-1 . TRBV18 .
TGTGCCAGCAGCTTGGCCAGAATCTCTGGAAACACCATATATTTT CASSLARISGNTIYF TRBJ1-3 . TRBV7-8 .
TGTGCCAGCAGCCCGTCCTCGGGACATACCTACGAGCAGTACTTC CASSPSSGHTYEQYF TRBJ2-7 . TRBV7-9 .
TGTGCCAGCAGTGCCGGGACTAGCGGGAGTAGTGAGCAGTTCTTC CASSAGTSGSSEQFF TRBJ2-1 TRBD2 TRBV6-4 .
TGTGCCAGTAGCCGGACAGGGCTGAGCTCTGGAAACACCATATATTTT CASSRTGLSSGNTIYF TRBJ1-3 TRBD1 TRBV19 .
TGTGCCAGCAGCTTAGTTACAGGGGGTCCAAACATGAACACTGAAGCTTTCTTT CASSLVTGGPNMNTEAFF TRBJ1-1 TRBD1 TRBV11-3 .
TGTGCCAGCAGCGGTCGACAGGGGGCGCAGAGAGAGACCCAGTACTTC CASSGRQGAQRETQYF TRBJ2-5 TRBD1 TRBV7-8 .
TGTGCCACCTCGGGGACAGGGGTCCAGCCCCAGCATTTT CATSGTGVQPQHF TRBJ1-5 TRBD1 TRBV12-3/TRBV12-4 .
TGCGCCAGCAGCTTGGCCGGTACGAACACTGAAGCTTTCTTT CASSLAGTNTEAFF TRBJ1-1 . TRBV5-1 .
TGTGCCAGCAGTGTCTTTCGATCTAACAATGAGCAGTTCTTC CASSVFRSNNEQFF TRBJ2-1 . TRBV6-1 once
TGTGCCAGCAGCGTAGTCCGGGACTCGAACATCTCTGGGGCCAACGTCCTGACTTTC CASSVVRDSNISGANVLTF TRBJ2-6 . TRBV9 .
TGTGCCAGTAGTATAGTCCGACTAGCGGAGGAGAATGAGCAGTTCTTC CASSIVRLAEENEQFF TRBJ2-1 TRBD2 TRBV19 .
TGTGCCAGCAGTCTCCTAGCGGGTTCATCCTACGAGCAGTACTTC CASSLLAGSSYEQYF TRBJ2-7 TRBD2 TRBV27 once
TGTGCCAGCAGCTCCCAAAAAGACAGGAGGTACACCGGGGAGCTGTTTTTT CASSSQKDRRYTGELFF TRBJ2-2 . TRBV7-2 .
TGTGCCAGCAGTTTTGGGGGACCGGGACTAGCGGGAGTTGACCGCGAGACCCAGTACTTC CASSFGGPGLAGVDRETQYF TRBJ2-5 TRBD2 TRBV27 .
TGTGCCAGCAGCGGTAGGGACTACGGGAAGGAGCAGTTCTTC CASSGRDYGKEQFF TRBJ2-1 TRBD2 TRBV11-3 once
TGTGCCTGGGTCACAGGGAATTTCTACACTGAAGCTTTCTTT CAWVTGNFYTEAFF TRBJ1-1 . TRBV30 .
TGTGCCAGCAGCCAAGTCGGAGGTGATACTGAAGCTTTCTTT CASSQVGGDTEAFF TRBJ1-1 . TRBV3-1/TRBV3-2 .
TGTGCCAGCAGCCCGACAGGGTTCAATCAGCCCCAGCATTTT CASSPTGFNQPQHF TRBJ1-5 TRBD1 TRBV14 .
TGCGCCAGCAGCCTAGGCGGGGGAGGGGGCTACAATGAGCAGTTCTTC CASSLGGGGGYNEQFF TRBJ2-1 . TRBV5-1 .
TGTGCCAGTAGTATAATATTGGACAGCCTTTATCAGCCCCAGCATTTT CASSIILDSLYQPQHF TRBJ1-5 . TRBV19 once
TGCGCCAGCAGCCAAGAATGGCGGGAGGTTGAGCAGTTCTTC CASSQEWREVEQFF TRBJ2-1 TRBD2 TRBV4-1 .
TGTGCCAGCAGTTTCGTTTGGCCCGGGAGCGCCTACAATGAGCAGTTCTTC CASSFVWPGSAYNEQFF TRBJ2-1 . TRBV28 once
TGTGCCAGCAGCCAAGAAGACGGGAGTTCGTCCTACAATGAGCAGTTCTTC CASSQEDGSSSYNEQFF TRBJ2-1 . TRBV4-2 .
TGCGCCAGCAGCTTGGCCGGAGGGGGCGCCGAGACCCAGTACTTC CASSLAGGGAETQYF TRBJ2-5 . TRBV5-1 once
TGCGCCAGCAGCCAAGATAGGACAGGGAGGCATGGCTACACCTTC CASSQDRTGRHGYTF TRBJ1-2 TRBD1 TRBV4-3 .
TGTGCCAGCAGTGCGGAGCGGGAGATTAGGTTCTTC CASSAEREIRFF TRBJ2-1 TRBD2 TRBV2 .
TGTGCCAGCAGCTTACCCAGGACGTCGGGAACTGAAGCTTTCTTT CASSLPRTSGTEAFF TRBJ1-1 . TRBV7-9 few
TGTGCCAGCAGACAGGGTTCGCGTGGCTACACCTTC CASRQGSRGYTF TRBJ1-2 . TRBV27 .
TGCGCCAGCAGCCCCCGGGGCGGGGCCCATTCCTACAATGAGCAGTTCTTC CASSPRGGAHSYNEQFF TRBJ2-1 . TRBV4-1 .
TGTGCCAGCTCACCGACCCGTGGGCAGACCTCTTACTCTGGAAACACCATATATTTT CASSPTRGQTSYSGNTIYF TRBJ1-3 . TRBV18 .
TGTGCCAGCAGCACGAACCGGGTCGCGGAGACCCAGTACTTC CASSTNRVAETQYF TRBJ2-5 . TRBV5-4 few
TGTGCCAGCAGCTTAGGGACTAGGGGAGCAGATACGCAGTATTTT CASSLGTRGADTQYF TRBJ2-3 TRBD2 TRBV11-2 .